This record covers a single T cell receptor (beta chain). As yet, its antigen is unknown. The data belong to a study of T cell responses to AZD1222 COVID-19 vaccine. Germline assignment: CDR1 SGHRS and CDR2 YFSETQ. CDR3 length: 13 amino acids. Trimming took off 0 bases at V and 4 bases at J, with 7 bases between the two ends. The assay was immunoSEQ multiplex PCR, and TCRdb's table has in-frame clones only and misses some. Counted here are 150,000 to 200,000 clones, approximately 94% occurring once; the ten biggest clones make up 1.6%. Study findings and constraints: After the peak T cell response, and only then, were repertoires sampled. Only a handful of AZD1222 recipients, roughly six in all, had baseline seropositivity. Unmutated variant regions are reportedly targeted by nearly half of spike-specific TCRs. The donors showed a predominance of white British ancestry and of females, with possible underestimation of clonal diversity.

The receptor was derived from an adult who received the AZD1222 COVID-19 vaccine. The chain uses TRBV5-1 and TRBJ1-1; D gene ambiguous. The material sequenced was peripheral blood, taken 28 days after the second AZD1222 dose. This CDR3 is CASSLEDVTEAFF. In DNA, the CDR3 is TGCGCCAGCAGCTTGGAAGACGTCACTGAAGCTTTCTTT.